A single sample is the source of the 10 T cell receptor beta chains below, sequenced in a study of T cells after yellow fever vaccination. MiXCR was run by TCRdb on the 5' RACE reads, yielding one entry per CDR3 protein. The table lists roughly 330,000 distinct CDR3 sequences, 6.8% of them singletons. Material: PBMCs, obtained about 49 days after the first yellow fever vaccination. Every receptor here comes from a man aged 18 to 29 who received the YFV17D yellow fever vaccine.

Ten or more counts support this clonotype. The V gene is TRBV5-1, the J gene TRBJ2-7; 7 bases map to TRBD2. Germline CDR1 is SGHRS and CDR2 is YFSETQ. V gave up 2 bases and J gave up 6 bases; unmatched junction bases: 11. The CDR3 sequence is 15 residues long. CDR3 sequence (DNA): TGCGCCAGCAGCTTCATCGGGGGGAATTTGAGCGAGCAGTACTTC. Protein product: CASSFIGGNLSEQYF.

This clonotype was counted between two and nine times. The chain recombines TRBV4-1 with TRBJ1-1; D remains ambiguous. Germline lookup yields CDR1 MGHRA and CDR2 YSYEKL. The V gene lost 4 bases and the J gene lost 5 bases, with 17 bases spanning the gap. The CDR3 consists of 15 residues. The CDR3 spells CASSLGPRGGTEAFF. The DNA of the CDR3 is TGCGCCAGCAGCCTGGGCCCGCGAGGAGGAACTGAAGCTTTCTTT.

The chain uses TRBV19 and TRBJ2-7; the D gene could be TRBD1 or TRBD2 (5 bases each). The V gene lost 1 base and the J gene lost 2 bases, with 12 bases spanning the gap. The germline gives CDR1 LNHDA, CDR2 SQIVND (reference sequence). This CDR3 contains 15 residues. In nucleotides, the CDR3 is TGTGCCAGTAGTATAGCCCATCGGGGCCCCTACGAGCAGTACTTC. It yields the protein CASSIAHRGPYEQYF.

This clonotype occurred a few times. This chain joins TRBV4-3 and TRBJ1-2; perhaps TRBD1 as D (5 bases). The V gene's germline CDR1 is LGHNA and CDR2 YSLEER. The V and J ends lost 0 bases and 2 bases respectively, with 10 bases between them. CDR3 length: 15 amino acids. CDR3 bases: TGCGCCAGCAGCCAAGATAGGGGAAAAAACTATGGCTACACCTTC. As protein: CASSQDRGKNYGYTF.

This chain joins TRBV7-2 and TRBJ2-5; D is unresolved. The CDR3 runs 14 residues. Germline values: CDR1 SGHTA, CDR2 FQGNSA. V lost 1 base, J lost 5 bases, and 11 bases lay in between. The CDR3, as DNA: TGTGCCAGCAGCTTAGGGGCAGTAGGGGAGACCCAGTACTTC. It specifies CASSLGAVGETQYF.

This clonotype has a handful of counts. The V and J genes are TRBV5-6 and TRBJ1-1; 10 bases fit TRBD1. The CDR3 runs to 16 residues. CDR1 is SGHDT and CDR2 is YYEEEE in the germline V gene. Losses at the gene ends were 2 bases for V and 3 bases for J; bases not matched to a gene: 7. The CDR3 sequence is CASSFGTGVRYTEAFF. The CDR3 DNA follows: TGTGCCAGCAGCTTCGGGACAGGGGTTCGGTACACTGAAGCTTTCTTT.

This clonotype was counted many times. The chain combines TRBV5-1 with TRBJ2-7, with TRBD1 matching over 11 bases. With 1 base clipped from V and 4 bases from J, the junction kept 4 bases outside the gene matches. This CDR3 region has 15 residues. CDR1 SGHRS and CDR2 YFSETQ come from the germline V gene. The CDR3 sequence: CASSLIGTGGYEQYF. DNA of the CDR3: TGCGCCAGCAGCTTGATCGGGACAGGGGGGTACGAGCAGTACTTC.

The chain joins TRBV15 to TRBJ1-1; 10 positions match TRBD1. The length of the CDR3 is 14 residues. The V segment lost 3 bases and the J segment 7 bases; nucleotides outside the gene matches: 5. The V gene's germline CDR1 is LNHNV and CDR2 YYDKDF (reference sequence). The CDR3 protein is CATSRRTGGIEAFF. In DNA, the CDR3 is TGTGCCACCAGCAGGAGGACAGGGGGGATTGAAGCTTTCTTT.

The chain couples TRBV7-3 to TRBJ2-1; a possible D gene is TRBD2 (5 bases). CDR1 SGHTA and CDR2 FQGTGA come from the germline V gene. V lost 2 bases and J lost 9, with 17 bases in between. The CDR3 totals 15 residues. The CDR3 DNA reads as TGTGCCAGCAGCTTAGGCCTGGTCGGGGTTGGTGAGCAGTTCTTC. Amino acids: CASSLGLVGVGEQFF. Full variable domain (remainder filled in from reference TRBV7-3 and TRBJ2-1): GAGVSQTPSNKVTEKGKYVELRCDPISGHTALYWYRQSLGQGPEFLIYFQGTGAADDSGLPNDRFFAVRPEGSVSTLKIQRTERGDSAVYLCASSLGLVGVGEQFFGPGTRLTVL.

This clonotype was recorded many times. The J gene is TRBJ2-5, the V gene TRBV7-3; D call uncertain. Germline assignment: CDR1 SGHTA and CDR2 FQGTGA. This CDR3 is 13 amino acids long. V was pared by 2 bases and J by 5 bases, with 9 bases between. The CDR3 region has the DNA TGTGCCAGCAGCTTAGGCCATGCGGAGACCCAGTACTTC. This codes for CASSLGHAETQYF.